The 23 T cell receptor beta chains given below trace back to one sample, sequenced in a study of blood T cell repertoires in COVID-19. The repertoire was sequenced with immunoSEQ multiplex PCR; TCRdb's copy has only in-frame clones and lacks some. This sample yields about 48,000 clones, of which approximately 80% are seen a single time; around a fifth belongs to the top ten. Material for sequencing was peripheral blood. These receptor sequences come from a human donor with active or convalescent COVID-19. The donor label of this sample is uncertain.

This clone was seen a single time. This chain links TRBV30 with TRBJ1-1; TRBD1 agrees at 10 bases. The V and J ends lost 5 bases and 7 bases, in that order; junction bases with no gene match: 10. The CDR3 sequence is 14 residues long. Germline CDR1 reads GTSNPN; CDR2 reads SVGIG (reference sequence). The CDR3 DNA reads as TGTGCCTGGGACATGGGACAGGGGTATAATGAAGCTTTCTTT. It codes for CAWDMGQGYNEAFF. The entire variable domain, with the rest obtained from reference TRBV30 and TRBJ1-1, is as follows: SQTIHQWPATLVQPVGSPLSLECTVEGTSNPNLYWYRQAAGRGLQLLFYSVGIGQISSEVPQNLSASRPQDRQFILSSKKLLLSDSGFYLCAWDMGQGYNEAFFGQGTRLTVV.

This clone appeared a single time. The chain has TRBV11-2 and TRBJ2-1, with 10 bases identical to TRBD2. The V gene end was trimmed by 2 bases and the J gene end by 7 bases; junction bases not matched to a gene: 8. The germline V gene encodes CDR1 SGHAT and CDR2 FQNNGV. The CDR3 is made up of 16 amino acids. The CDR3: CASSLRPSGSTNEQFF. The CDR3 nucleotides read TGTGCCAGCAGCTTACGCCCTAGCGGGAGTACGAATGAGCAGTTCTTC.

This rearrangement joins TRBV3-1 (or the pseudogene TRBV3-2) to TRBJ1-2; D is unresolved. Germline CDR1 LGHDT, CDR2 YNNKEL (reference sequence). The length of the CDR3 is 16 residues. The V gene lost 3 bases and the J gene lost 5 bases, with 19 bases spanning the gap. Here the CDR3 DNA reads TGTGCCAGCAGCCATTTCTTCACCGGGAACTCTTATGGCTACACCTTC. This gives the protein CASSHFFTGNSYGYTF.

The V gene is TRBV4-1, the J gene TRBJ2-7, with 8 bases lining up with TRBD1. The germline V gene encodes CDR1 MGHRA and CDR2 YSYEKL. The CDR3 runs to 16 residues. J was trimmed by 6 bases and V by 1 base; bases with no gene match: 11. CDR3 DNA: TGCGCCAGCAGCCAAGGGACAGGGTTAACTCGGGCCGAGCAGTACTTC. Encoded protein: CASSQGTGLTRAEQYF.

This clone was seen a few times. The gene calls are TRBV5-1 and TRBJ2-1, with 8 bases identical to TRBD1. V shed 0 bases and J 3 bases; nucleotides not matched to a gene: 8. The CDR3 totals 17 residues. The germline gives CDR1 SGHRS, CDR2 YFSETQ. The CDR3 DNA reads TGCGCCAGCAGCTTGGCCGAGCAGGGGGCAAGCTACAATGAGCAGTTCTTC. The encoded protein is CASSLAEQGASYNEQFF.

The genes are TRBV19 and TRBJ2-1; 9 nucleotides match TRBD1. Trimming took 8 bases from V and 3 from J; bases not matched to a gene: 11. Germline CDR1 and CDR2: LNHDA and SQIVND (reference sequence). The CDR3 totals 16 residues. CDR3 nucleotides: TGTGCCAGTCGGGGGAGGACAGGGGCTGGCTACAATGAGCAGTTCTTC. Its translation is CASRGRTGAGYNEQFF.

The CDR3 sequence is CASSSPRTSETQYF. CDR3 bases: TGTGCCAGCAGCTCTCCCCGAACGAGCGAGACCCAGTACTTC. The chain combines TRBV5-4 with TRBJ2-5; D is ambiguous. V lost 3 bases and J lost 5, with 14 bases in between. The CDR3 contains 14 residues. Germline V gene data show CDR1 as SGHNT and CDR2 as YYREEE (reference sequence).

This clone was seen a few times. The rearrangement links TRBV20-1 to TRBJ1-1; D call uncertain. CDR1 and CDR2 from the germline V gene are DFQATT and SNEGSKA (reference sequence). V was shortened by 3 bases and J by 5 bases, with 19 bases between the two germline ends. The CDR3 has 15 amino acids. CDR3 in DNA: TGCAGTGCTAGTCGCGGGCGGACCCGGGCAACTGAAGCTTTCTTT. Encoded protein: CSASRGRTRATEAFF.

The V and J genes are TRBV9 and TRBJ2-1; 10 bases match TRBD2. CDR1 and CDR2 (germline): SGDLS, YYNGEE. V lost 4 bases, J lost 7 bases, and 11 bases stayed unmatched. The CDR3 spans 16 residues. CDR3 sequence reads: CASSPSGRVIGNEQFF. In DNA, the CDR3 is TGTGCCAGCAGCCCCAGCGGGAGGGTAATCGGAAATGAGCAGTTCTTC.

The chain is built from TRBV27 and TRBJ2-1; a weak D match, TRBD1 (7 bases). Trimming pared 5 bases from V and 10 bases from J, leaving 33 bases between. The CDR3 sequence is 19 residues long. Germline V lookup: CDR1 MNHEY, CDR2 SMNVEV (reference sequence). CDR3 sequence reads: CASSPGQWFFRDSRGEQFF. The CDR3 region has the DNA TGTGCCAGCAGTCCGGGACAGTGGTTTTTTCGGGACTCTCGAGGCGAGCAGTTCTTC.

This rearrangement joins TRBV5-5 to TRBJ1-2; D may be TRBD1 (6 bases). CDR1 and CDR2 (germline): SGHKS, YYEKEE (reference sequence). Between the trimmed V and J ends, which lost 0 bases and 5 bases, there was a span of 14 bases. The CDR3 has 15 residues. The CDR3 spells CASSLGPRGGYGYTF. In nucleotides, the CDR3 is TGTGCCAGCAGCTTGGGCCCCAGAGGGGGATATGGCTACACCTTC.

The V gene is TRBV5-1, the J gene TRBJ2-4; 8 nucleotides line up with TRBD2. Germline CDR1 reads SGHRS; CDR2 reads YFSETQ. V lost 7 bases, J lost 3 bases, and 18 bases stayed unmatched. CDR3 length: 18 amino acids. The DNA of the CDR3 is TGCGCCAGCCGGGGCGGGGCCCTGACTAGCGCAGGCAAAAACATTCAGTACTTC. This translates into CASRGGALTSAGKNIQYF. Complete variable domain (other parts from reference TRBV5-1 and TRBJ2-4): KAGVTQTPRYLIKTRGQQVTLSCSPISGHRSVSWYQQTPGQGLQFLFEYFSETQRNKGNFPGRFSGRQFSNSRSEMNVSTLELGDSALYLCASRGGALTSAGKNIQYFGAGTRLSVL.

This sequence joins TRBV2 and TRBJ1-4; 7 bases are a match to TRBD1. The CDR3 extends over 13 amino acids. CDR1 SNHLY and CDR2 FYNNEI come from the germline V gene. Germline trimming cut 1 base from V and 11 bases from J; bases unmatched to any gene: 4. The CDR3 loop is CASSEGQGRKLFF. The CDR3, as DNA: TGTGCCAGCAGTGAAGGACAGGGCCGGAAACTGTTTTTT. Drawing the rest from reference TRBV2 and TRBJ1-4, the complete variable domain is EPEVTQTPSHQVTQMGQEVILRCVPISNHLYFYWYRQILGQKVEFLVSFYNNEISEKSEIFDDQFSVERPDGSNFTLKIRSTKLEDSAMYFCASSEGQGRKLFFGSGTQLSVL.

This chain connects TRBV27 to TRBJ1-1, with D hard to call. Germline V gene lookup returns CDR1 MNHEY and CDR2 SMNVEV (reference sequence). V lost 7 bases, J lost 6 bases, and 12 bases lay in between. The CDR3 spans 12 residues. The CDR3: CASTHGGSEAFF. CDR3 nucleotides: TGTGCCAGCACCCATGGAGGTTCTGAAGCTTTCTTT.

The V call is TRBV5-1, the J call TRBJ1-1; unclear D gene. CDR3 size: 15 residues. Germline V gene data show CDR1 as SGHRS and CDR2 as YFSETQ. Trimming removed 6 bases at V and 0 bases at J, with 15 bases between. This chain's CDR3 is CASNSGEGMNTEAFF. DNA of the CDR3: TGCGCCAGCAATTCGGGAGAAGGGATGAACACTGAAGCTTTCTTT.

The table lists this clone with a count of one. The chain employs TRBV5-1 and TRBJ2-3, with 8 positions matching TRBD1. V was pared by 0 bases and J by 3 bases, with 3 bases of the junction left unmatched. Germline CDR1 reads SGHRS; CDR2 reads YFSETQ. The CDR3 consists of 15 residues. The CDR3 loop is CASSLDGTGTDTQYF. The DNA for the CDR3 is TGCGCCAGCAGCTTGGATGGGACAGGTACAGATACGCAGTATTTT.

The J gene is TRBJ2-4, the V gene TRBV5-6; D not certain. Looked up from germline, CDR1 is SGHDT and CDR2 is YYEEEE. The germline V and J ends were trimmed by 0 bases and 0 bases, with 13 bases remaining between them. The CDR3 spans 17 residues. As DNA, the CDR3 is TGTGCCAGCAGCTTGGCCTGGGCAGAGCTAGCCAAAAACATTCAGTACTTC. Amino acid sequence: CASSLAWAELAKNIQYF.

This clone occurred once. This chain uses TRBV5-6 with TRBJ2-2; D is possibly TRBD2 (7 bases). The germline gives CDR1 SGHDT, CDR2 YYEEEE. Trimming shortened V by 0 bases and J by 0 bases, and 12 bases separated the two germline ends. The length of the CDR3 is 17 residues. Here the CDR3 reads CASSLGAGHTNTGELFF. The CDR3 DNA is TGTGCCAGCAGCTTGGGAGCGGGACATACGAACACCGGGGAGCTGTTTTTT.

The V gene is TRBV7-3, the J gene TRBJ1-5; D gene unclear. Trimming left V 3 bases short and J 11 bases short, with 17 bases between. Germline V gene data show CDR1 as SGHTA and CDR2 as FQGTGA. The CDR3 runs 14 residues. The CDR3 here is CASSLAAPRVAQHF. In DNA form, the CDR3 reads TGTGCCAGCAGCTTGGCGGCGCCGAGGGTGGCCCAGCATTTT.

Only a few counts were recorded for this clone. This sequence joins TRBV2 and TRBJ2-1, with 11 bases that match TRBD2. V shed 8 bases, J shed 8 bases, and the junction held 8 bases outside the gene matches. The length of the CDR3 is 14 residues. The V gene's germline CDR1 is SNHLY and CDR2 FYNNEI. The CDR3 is CASPQLAGDHEQFF. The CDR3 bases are TGTGCCAGCCCTCAACTAGCGGGAGACCATGAGCAGTTCTTC.

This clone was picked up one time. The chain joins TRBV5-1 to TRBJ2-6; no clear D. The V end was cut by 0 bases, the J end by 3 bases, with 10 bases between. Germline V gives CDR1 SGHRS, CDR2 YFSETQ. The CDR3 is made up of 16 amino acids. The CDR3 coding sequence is TGCGCCAGCAGCTTGGCGGCGGTCCTTGGGGCCAACGTCCTGACTTTC. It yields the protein CASSLAAVLGANVLTF.

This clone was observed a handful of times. The CDR3 DNA reads TGTGCCATCGGTATATCGGGCATTCAGTACTTC. Residues: CAIGISGIQYF. The chain carries TRBV10-3 and TRBJ2-4; no firm D call. Germline V gene sequence: CDR1 ENHRY, CDR2 SYGVKD. Trimming pared 8 bases from V and 9 bases from J, leaving 11 bases between. This CDR3 has 11 residues.

CDR3 sequence: CASSLSGLGTQYF. CDR3 coding DNA: TGTGCCAGCAGCTTGTCGGGACTCGGTACGCAGTATTTT. The V and J genes are TRBV11-2 and TRBJ2-3, with D perhaps TRBD2 (6 bases). The V gene's germline CDR1 is SGHAT and CDR2 FQNNGV. The CDR3 has 13 amino acids. Trimming left V 3 bases short and J 8 bases short, with 12 bases between.